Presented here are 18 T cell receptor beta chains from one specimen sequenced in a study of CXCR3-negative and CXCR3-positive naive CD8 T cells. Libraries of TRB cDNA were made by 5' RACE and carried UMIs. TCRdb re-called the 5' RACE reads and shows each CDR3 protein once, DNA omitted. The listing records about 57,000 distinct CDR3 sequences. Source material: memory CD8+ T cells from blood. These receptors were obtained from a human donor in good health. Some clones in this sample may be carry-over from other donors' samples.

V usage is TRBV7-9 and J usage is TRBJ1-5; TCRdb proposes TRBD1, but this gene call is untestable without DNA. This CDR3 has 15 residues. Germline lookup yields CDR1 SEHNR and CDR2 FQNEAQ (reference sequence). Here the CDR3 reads CASSSGPPGHQPQHF.

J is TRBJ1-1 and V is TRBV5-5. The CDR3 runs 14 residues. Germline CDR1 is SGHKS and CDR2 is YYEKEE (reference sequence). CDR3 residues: CASSRREAYTEAFF.

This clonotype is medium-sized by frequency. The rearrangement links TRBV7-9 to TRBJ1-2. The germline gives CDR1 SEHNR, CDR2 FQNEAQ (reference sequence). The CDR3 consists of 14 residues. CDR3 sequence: CASSLHEISYGYTF.

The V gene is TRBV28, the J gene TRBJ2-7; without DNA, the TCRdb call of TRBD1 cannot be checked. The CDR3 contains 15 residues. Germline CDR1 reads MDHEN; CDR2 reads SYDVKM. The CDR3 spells CASSLVGTEAYEQYF.

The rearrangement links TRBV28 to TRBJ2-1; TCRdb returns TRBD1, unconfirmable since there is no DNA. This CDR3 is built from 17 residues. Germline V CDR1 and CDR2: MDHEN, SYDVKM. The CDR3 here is CASRARTGRYVYNEQFF.

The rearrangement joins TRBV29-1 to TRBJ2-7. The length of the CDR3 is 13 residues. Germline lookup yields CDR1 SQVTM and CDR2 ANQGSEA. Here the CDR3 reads CSVETPNSYEQYF.

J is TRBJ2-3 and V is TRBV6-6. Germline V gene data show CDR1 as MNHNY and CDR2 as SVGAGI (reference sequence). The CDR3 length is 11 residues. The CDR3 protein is CASFLGDTQYF.

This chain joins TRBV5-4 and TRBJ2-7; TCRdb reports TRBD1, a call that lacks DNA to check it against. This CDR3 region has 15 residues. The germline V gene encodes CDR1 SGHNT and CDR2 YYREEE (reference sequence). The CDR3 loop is CASSHGTGLTYEQYF.

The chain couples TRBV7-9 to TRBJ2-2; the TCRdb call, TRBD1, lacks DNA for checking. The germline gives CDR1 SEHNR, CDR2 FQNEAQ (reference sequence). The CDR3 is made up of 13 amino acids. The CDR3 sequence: CASSLVGTAELFF.

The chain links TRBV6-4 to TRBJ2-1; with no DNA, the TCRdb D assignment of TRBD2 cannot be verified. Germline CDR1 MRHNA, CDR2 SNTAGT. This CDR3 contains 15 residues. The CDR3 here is CASSVAAGGSNEQFF.

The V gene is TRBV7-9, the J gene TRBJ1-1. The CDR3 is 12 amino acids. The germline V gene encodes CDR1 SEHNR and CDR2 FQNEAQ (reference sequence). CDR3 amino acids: CASSSGATEAFF.

The CDR3 is CAWSVRGMNTEAFF. The rearrangement joins TRBV30 to TRBJ1-1. Looked up from germline, CDR1 is GTSNPN and CDR2 is SVGIG (reference sequence). This CDR3 is 14 amino acids long.

The CDR3 sequence: CASSPSDGNPGNTIYF. This chain links TRBV4-1 with TRBJ1-3. The CDR3 runs to 16 residues. Germline CDR1 and CDR2: MGHRA and YSYEKL.

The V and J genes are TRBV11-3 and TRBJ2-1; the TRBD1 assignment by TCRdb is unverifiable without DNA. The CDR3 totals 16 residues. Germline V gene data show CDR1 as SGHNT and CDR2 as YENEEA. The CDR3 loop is CASRSPGDAGDNEQFF.

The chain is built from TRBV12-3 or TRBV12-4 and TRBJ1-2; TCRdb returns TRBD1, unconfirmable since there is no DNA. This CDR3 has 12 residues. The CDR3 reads CASSGKGAGYTF.

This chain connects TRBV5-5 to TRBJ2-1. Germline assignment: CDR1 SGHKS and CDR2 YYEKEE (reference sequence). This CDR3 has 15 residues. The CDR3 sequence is CASSLGQGPYNEQFF.

This CDR3 reads CASSLPGQGSYGYTF. V is TRBV7-9 and J is TRBJ1-2; as DNA is missing, the TRBD1 call by TCRdb cannot be tested. The CDR3 has 15 amino acids. CDR1 SEHNR and CDR2 FQNEAQ come from the germline V gene (reference sequence).

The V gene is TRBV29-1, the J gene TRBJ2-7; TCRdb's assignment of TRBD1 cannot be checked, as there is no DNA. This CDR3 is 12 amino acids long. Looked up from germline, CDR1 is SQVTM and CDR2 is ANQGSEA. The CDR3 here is CSAQTVTYEQYF.